Sequencing of this T cell receptor beta chain was carried out in a study of vaccination and CD4 T cells after COVID-19. The wider study: At a median approximately 76 days (range 14 to 241) after dose two, post-vaccine samples were obtained. Study findings and constraints: Spike mono-reactive status applied to 304 of 307 vaccine-specific clones in convalescent patients.

The germline V and J ends were trimmed by 2 bases and 3 bases, with 11 bases remaining between them. This CDR3 spans 16 amino acids. Germline V gene data show CDR1 as SEHNR and CDR2 as FQNEAQ (reference sequence). Sequenced with the Oncomine TCR Beta short-read assay was DNA taken from cultured CD4+ T cells. Genomic DNA was extracted from cultured CD4+ T cells. Each CDR3 protein gets one entry after TCRdb re-called the PCR reads with MiXCR. This table holds around 15,000 distinct CDR3 sequences, about 40% found once. As to this clonotype: What it binds is unknown.

Stated treatment: approximately 9-day PBMC culture with coronavirus spike peptide pools or control peptides (ViraFEST assay). Using peptide pools, antigen-specific T cells were expanded in ViraFEST before TCRs were sequenced. V gene TRBV7-9 combines with J gene TRBJ2-6; D is unclear. Material: cultured CD4+ T cells from blood. The source of this sequence is a human donor with COVID-19. The CDR3 DNA reads TGTGCCAGCAGCTTATACGTACGGAGTGGGGCCAACGTCCTGACTTTC. Encoded protein: CASSLYVRSGANVLTF.